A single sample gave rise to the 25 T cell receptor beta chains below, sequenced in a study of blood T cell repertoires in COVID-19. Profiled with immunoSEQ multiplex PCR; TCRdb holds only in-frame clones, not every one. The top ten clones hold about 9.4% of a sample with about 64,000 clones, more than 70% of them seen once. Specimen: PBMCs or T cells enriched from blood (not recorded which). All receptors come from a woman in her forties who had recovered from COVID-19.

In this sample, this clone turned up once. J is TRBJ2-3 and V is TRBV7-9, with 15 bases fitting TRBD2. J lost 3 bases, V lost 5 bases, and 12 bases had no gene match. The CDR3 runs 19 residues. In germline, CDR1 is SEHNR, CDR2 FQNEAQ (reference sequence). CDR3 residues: CASSRYLRTSGGETDTQYF. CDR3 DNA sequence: TGTGCCAGCAGCAGATACCTTAGGACTAGCGGGGGGGAAACAGATACGCAGTATTTT.

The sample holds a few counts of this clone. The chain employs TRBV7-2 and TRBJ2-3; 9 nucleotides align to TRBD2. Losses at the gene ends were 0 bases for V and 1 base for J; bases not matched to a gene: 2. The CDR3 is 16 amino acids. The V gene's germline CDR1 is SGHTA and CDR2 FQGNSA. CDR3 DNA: TGTGCCAGCAGCTTAGCGTTAGCGGGGGGCACAGATACGCAGTATTTT. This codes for CASSLALAGGTDTQYF. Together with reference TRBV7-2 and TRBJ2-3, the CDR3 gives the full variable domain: GAGVSQSPSNKVTEKGKDVELRCDPISGHTALYWYRQSLGQGLEFLIYFQGNSAPDKSGLPSDRFSAERTGGSVSTLTIQRTQQEDSAVYLCASSLALAGGTDTQYFGPGTRLTVL.

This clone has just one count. CDR3 DNA: TGTGCCAGTGGGGCGGGGGGCTTATACGAGCAGTACTTC. Residues: CASGAGGLYEQYF. V and J are TRBV19 and TRBJ2-7; 8 positions match TRBD2. Germline CDR1 reads LNHDA; CDR2 reads SQIVND (reference sequence). The CDR3 runs 13 residues. Germline trimming cut 8 bases from V and 4 bases from J; bases unmatched to any gene: 7.

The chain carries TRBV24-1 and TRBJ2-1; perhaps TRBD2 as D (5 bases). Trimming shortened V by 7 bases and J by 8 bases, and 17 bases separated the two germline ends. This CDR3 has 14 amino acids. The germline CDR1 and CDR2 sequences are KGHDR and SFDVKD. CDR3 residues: CATRIFGVEDEQFF. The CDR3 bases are TGTGCCACCAGAATTTTCGGGGTGGAGGATGAGCAGTTCTTC.

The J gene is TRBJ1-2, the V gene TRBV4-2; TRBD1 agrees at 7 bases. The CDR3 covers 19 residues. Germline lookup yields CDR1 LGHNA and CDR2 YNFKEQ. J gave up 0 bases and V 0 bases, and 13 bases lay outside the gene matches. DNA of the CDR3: TGTGCCAGCAGCCAAGATCCCGGAGTATGGGACAGCACTAACTATGGCTACACCTTC. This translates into CASSQDPGVWDSTNYGYTF.

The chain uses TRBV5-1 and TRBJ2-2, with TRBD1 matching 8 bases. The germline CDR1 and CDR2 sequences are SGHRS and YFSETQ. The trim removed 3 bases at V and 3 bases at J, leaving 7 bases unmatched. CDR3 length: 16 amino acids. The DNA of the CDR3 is TGCGCCAGCAGCTACCGGGACAGGAGGGACACCGGGGAGCTGTTTTTT. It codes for CASSYRDRRDTGELFF.

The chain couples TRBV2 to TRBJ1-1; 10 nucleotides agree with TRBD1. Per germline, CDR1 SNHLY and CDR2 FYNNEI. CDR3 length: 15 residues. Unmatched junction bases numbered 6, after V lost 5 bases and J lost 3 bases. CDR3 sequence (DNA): TGTGCCAGCAGTCCCGGCGGGACAGGGGACACTGAAGCTTTCTTT. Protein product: CASSPGGTGDTEAFF.

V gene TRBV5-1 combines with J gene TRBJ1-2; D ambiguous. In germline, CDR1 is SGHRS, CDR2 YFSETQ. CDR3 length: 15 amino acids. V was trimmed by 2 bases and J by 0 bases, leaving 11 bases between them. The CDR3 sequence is CASSLVSSPNYGYTF. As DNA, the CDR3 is TGCGCCAGCAGCTTAGTGAGTTCCCCTAACTATGGCTACACCTTC.

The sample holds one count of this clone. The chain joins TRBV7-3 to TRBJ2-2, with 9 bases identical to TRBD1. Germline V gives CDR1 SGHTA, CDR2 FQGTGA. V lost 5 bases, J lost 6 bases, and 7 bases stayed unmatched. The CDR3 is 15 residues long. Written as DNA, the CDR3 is TGTGCCAGCAGCGCCACAGGGGGCGCGGCCGGGGAGCTGTTTTTT. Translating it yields CASSATGGAAGELFF.

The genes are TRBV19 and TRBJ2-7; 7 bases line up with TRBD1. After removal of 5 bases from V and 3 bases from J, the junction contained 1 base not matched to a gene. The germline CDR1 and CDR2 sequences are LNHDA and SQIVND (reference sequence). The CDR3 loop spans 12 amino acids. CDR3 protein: CASSSGGYEQYF. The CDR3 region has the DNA TGTGCCAGTAGTTCAGGGGGCTACGAGCAGTACTTC.

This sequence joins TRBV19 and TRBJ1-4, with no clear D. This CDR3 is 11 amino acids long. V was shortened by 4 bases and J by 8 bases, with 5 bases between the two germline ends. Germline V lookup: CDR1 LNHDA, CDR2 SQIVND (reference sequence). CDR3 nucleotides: TGTGCCAGTAGTAGTCGGGAAAAACTGTTTTTT. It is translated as CASSSREKLFF.

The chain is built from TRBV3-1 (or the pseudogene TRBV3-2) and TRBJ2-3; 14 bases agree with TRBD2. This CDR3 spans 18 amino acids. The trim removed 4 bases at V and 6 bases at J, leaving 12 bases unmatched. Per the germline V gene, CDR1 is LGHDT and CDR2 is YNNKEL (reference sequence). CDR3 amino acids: CASSRGLAGATGSDTQYF. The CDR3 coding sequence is TGTGCCAGCAGCCGGGGACTAGCGGGGGCTACCGGGTCGGATACGCAGTATTTT.

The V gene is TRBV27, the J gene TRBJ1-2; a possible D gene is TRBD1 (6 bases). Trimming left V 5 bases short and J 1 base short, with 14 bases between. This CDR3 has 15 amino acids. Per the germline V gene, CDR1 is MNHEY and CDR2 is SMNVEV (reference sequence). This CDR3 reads CASSIKGGVNYGYTF. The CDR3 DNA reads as TGTGCCAGCAGTATAAAGGGGGGGGTTAACTATGGCTACACCTTC.

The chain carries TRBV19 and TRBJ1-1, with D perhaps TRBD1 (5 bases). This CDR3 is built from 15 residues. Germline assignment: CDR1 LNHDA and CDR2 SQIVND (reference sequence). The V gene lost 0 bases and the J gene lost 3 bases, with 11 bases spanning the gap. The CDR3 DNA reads TGTGCCAGTAGTATAGAAGGGGTTTGGGACACTGAAGCTTTCTTT. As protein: CASSIEGVWDTEAFF. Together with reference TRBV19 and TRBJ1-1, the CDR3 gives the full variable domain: DGGITQSPKYLFRKEGQNVTLSCEQNLNHDAMYWYRQDPGQGLRLIYYSQIVNDFQKGDIAEGYSVSREKKESFPLTVTSAQKNPTAFYLCASSIEGVWDTEAFFGQGTRLTVV.

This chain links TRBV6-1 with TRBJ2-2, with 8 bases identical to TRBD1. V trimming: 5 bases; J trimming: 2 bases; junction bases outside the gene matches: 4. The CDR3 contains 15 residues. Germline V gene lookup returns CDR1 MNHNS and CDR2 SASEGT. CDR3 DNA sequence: TGTGCCAGCAGTTTGGACAGGGTCAACACCGGGGAGCTGTTTTTT. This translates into CASSLDRVNTGELFF.

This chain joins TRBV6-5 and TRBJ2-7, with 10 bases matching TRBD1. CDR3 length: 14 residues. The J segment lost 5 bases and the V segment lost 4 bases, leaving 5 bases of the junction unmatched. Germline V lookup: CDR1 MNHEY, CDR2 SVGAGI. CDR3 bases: TGTGCCAGCAGTTCAAGGACAGGGGGTAACGAGCAGTACTTC. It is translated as CASSSRTGGNEQYF.

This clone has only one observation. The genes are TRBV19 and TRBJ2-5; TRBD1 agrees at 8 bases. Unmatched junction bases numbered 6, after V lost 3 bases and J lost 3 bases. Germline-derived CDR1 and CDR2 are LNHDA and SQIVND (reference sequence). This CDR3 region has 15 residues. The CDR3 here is CASSISRTGKETQYF. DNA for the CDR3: TGTGCCAGTAGTATTTCCAGGACAGGGAAAGAGACCCAGTACTTC.

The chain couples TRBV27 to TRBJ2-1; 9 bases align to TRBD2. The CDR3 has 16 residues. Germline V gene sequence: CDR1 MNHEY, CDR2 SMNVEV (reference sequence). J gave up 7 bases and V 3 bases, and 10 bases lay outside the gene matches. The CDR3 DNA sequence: TGTGCCAGCAGTTTGGCGGGGGGGATTTGGGTGAATGAGCAGTTCTTC. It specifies CASSLAGGIWVNEQFF.

The CDR3 DNA sequence: TGTGCCAGCAGTTCTTTAGCGGGGGGCCCCGAGACCCAGTACTTC. Encoded protein: CASSSLAGGPETQYF. This chain joins TRBV6-5 and TRBJ2-5, with 10 bases identical to TRBD2. V lost 4 bases and J lost 5; bases outside the gene matches: 7. Germline values: CDR1 MNHEY, CDR2 SVGAGI. The CDR3 consists of 15 residues.

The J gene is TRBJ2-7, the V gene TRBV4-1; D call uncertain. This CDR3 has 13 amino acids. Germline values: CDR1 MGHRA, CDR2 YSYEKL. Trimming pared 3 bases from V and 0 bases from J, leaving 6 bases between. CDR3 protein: CASSHSGSYEQYF. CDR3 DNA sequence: TGCGCCAGCAGCCATTCAGGCTCCTACGAGCAGTACTTC.

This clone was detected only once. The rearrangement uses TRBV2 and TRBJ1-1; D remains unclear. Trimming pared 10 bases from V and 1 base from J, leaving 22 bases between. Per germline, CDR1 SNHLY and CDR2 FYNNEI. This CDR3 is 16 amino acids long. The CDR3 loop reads CATRYASGPANTEAFF. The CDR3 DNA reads TGTGCCACACGCTATGCTAGCGGCCCGGCGAACACTGAAGCTTTCTTT.

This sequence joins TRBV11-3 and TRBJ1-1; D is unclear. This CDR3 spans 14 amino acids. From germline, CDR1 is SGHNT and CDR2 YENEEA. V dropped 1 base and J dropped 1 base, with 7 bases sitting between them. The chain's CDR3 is CASSLVRGNTEAFF. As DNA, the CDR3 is TGTGCCAGCAGCTTAGTACGCGGGAACACTGAAGCTTTCTTT.

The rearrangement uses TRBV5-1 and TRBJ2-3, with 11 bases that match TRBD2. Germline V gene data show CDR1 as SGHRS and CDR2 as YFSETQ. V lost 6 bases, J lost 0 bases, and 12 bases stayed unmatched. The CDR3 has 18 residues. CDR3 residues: CASNPGLAGITSTDTQYF. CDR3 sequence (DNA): TGCGCCAGCAACCCTGGACTAGCGGGTATAACTAGCACAGATACGCAGTATTTT.

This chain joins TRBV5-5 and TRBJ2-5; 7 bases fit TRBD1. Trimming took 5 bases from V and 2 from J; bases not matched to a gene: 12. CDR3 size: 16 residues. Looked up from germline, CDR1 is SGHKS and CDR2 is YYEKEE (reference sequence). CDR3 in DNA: TGTGCCAGCAGTCCCTCGGCGGGCAGGGGGCAAGAGACCCAGTACTTC. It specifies CASSPSAGRGQETQYF. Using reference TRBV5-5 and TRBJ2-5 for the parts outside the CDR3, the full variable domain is DAGVTQSPTHLIKTRGQQVTLRCSPISGHKSVSWYQQVLGQGPQFIFQYYEKEERGRGNFPDRFSARQFPNYSSELNVNALLLGDSALYLCASSPSAGRGQETQYFGPGTRLLVL.

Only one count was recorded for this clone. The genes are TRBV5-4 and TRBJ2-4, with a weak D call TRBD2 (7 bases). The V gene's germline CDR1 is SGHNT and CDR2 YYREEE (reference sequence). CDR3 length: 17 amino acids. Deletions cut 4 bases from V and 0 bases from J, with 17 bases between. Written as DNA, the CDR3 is TGTGCCAGCAGCGGGGAGGGGGGGAACGTAGCCAAAAACATTCAGTACTTC. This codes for CASSGEGGNVAKNIQYF.